This T cell receptor beta chain was sequenced for a study of cytomegalovirus exposure and HLA in healthy donors. The PCR ran on 60 Vbeta and 13 Jbeta primers. Measured with immunoSEQ multiplex PCR; TCRdb has only the in-frame clones, and not every one. The sample has 55,000 to 80,000 clones, roughly 78% seen once; the top ten hold under 2%. Points on this clone: Its antigen is undetermined.

Study-level points and caveats: Some TCR beta chains (164 of them) were listed as cytomegalovirus-associated.

Looked up from germline, CDR1 is SGHDT and CDR2 is YYEEEE. The junction had 10 bases not matched to a gene; V was cut back by 4 bases and J by 4 bases. CDR3 length equals 17 residues. This TCR was recovered from a man aged 18 to 30 in good health and CMV-seronegative. The genes are TRBV5-6 and TRBJ2-1, with TRBD2 matching over 11 bases. The sample was PBMCs. DNA for the CDR3: TGTGCCAGCAGCAAACCTAGCGGGGGGCCGATTTACAATGAGCAGTTCTTC. It yields the protein CASSKPSGGPIYNEQFF.